This paragraph covers one T cell receptor beta chain sequence. Original handling: Counts of nucleated cells, estimated from reference gene primer amplification, were obtained. The assay was immunoSEQ multiplex PCR, and TCRdb's table has in-frame clones only and misses some. From that table come the V and J calls and clone size; the DNA was used to work out D and trimming. The data hold roughly 150,000 clones, with approximately 87% observed a single time. The data are from a study of blood T cell repertoires in COVID-19. At the level of the study: COVID-19 samples, acute and convalescent, were from the United States, Italy and Spain. The cDNA or gDNA used as material had been derived from T cells, B-cell-depleted T cells, or PBMCs.

The CDR3 loop spans 14 amino acids. In germline, CDR1 is ENHRY, CDR2 SYGVKD. V dropped 6 bases and J dropped 7; count of bases not matched to a gene: 6. This sequence was found in a woman in her sixties or seventies with acute or convalescent COVID-19. Material: peripheral blood. V gene TRBV10-3 combines with J gene TRBJ2-1, with 10 bases aligning to TRBD1. In DNA, the CDR3 is TGTGCCATCAGAACCGGGACAGGGGTAAATGAGCAGTTCTTC. Protein: CAIRTGTGVNEQFF.